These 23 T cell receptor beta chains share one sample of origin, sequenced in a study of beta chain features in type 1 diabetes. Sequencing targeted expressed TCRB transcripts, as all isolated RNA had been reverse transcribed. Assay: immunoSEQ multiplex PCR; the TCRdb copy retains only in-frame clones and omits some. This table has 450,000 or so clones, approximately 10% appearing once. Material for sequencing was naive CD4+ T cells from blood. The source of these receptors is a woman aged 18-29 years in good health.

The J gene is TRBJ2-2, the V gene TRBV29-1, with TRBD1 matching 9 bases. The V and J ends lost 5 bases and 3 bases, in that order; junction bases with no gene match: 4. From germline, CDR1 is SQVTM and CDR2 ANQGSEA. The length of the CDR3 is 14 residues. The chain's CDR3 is CSVSRDRDTGELFF. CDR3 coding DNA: TGCAGCGTTTCCCGGGACAGGGACACCGGGGAGCTGTTTTTT.

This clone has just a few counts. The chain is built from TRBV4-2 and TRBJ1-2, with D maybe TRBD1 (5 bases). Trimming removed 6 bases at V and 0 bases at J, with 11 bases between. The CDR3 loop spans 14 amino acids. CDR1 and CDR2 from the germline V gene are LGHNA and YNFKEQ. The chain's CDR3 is CASRATGTNYGYTF. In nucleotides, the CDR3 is TGTGCCAGCAGGGCTACAGGAACTAACTATGGCTACACCTTC.

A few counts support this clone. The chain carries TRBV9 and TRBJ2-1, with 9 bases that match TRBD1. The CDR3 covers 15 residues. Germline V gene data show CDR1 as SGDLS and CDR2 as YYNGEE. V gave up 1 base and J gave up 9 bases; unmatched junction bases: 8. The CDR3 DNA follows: TGTGCCAGCAGCGTACTCGGGACAGGGAGAGGTGAGCAGTTCTTC. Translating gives CASSVLGTGRGEQFF.

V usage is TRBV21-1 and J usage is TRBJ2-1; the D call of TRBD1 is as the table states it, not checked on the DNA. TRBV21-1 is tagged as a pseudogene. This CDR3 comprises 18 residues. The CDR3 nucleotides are TGTGCCAGCAGATCCATGTGGGACAGGATTACCACCTACAATGAGCAGTTCTTC. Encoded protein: CASRSMWDRITTYNEQFF.

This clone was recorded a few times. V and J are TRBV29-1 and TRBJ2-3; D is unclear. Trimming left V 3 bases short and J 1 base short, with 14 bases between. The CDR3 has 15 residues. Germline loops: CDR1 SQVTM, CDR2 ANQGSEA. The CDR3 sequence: CSVDYYGRGTDTQYF. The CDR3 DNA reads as TGCAGCGTTGATTATTACGGTAGAGGCACAGATACGCAGTATTTT.

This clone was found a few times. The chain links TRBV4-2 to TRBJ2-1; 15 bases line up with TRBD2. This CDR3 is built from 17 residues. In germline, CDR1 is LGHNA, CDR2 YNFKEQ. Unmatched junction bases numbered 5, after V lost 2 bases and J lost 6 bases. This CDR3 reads CASSQPAGLAGGNEQFF. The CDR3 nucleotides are TGTGCCAGCAGCCAACCAGCGGGACTAGCGGGAGGCAATGAGCAGTTCTTC.

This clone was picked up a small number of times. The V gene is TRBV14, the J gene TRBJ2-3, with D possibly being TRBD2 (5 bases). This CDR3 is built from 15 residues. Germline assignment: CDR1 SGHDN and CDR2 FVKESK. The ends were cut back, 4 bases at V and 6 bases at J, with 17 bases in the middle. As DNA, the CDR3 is TGTGCCAGCAGCCGAAGCCTAGCCCCAAAGGATACGCAGTATTTT. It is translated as CASSRSLAPKDTQYF.

CDR3 protein: CASSIWQGGNQPQHF. The CDR3, as DNA: TGTGCCAGTAGTATCTGGCAGGGGGGCAATCAGCCCCAGCATTTT. This rearrangement joins TRBV19 to TRBJ1-5, with 7 nucleotides matching TRBD1. V lost 3 bases to trimming and J lost 2 bases; unmatched junction nucleotides: 4. The CDR3 has 15 amino acids. Germline V lookup: CDR1 LNHDA, CDR2 SQIVND (reference sequence).

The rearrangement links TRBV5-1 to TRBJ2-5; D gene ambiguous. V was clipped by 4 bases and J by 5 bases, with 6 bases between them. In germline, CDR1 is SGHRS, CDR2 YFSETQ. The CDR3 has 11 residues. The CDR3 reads CASSVGETQYF. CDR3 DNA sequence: TGCGCCAGCAGCGTAGGGGAGACCCAGTACTTC.

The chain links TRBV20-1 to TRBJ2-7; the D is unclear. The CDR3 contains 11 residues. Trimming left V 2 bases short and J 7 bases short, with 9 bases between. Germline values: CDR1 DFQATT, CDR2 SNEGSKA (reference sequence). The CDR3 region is CSARKQVEQYF. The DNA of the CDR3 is TGCAGTGCTAGAAAGCAGGTTGAGCAGTACTTC.

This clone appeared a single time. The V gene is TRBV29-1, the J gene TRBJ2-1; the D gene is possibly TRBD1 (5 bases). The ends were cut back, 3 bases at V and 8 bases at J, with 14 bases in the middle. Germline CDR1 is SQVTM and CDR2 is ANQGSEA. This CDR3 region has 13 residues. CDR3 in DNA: TGCAGCGTTGACACGGCAGGGAAGTATGAGCAGTTCTTC. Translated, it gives CSVDTAGKYEQFF.

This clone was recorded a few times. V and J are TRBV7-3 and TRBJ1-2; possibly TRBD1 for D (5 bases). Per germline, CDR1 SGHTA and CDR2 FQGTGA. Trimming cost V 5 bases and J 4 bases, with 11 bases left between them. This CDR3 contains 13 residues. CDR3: CASSLGHFYGYTF. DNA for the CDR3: TGTGCCAGCAGCCTCGGACATTTCTATGGCTACACCTTC.

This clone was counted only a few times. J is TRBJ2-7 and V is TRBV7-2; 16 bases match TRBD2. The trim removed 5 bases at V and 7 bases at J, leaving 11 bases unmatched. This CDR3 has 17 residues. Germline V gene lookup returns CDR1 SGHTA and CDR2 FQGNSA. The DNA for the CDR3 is TGTGCCAGCAGCCTTCCCGGGACTAGCGGGAGGGCCGGAGAGCAGTACTTC. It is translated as CASSLPGTSGRAGEQYF.

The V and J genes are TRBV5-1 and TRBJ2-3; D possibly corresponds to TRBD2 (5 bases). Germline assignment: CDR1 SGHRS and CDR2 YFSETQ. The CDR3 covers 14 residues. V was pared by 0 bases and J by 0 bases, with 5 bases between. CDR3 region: CASSLGESTDTQYF. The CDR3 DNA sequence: TGCGCCAGCAGCTTGGGGGAGAGCACAGATACGCAGTATTTT.

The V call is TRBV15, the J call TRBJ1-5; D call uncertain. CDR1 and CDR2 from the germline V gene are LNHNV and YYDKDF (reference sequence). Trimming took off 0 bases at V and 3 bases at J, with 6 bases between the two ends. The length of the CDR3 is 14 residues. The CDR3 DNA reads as TGTGCCACCAGCAGAGAGGACCTCAATCAGCCCCAGCATTTT. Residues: CATSREDLNQPQHF.

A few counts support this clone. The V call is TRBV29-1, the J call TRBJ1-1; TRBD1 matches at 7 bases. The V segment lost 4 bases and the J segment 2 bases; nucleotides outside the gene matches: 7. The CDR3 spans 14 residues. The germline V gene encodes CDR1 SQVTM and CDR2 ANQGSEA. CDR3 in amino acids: CSVVPGTVNTEAFF. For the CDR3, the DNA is TGCAGCGTTGTACCCGGGACAGTCAACACTGAAGCTTTCTTT.

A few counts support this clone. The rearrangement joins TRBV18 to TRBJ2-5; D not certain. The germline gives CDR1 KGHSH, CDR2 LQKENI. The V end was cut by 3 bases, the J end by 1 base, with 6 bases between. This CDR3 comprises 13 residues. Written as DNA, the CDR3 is TGTGCCAGCTCACCGGGATTCCAAGAGACCCAGTACTTC. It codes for CASSPGFQETQYF.

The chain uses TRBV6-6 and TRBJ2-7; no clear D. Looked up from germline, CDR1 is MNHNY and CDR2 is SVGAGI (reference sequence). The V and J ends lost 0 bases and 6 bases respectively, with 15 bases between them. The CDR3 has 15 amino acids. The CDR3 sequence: CASSYSPHTTGEQYV. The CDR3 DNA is TGTGCCAGCAGTTACTCCCCCCATACGACGGGCGAGCAGTACGTC.

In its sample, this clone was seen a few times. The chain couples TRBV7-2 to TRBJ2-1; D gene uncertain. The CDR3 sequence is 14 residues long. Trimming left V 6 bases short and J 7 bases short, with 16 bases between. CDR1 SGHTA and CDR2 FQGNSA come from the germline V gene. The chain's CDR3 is CASRLTPPLNEQFF. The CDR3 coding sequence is TGTGCCAGCAGGCTCACTCCTCCTTTGAATGAGCAGTTCTTC.

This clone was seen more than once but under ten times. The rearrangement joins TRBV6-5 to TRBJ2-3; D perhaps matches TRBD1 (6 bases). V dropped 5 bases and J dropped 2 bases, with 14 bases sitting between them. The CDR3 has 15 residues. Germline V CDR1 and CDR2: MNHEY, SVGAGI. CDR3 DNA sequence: TGTGCCAGCAGTCGTTCGGGACAAGTCACAGATACGCAGTATTTT. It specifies CASSRSGQVTDTQYF.

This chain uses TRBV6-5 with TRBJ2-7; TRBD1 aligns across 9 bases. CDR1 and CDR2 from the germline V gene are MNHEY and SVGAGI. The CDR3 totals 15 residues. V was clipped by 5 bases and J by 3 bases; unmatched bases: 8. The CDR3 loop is CASSRGTGLLYEQYV. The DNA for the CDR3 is TGTGCCAGCAGTCGCGGGACAGGGTTACTCTACGAGCAGTACGTC.

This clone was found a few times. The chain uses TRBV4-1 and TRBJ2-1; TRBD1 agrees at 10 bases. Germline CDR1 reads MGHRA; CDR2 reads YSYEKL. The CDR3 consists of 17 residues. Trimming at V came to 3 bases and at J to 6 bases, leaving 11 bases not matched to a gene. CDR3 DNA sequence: TGCGCCAGCAGCCAGTACTCCGGGACAGGGGTGTTCAATGAGCAGTTCTTC. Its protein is CASSQYSGTGVFNEQFF.

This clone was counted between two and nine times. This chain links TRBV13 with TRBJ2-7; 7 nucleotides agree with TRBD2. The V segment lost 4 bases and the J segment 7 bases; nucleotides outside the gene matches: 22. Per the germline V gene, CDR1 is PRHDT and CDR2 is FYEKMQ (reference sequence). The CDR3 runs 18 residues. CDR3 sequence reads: CASSYSRAGPLKLGEQYF. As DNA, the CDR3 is TGTGCCAGCAGCTACTCAAGAGCGGGACCCCTTAAGCTGGGGGAGCAGTACTTC.